The entry below describes one TCR beta chain. Its cognate antigen is unknown. The data are from a study of regulatory T cells in long-lasting Graves disease. Building the TCR beta libraries relied on iRepertoire HTBI primers, and CDR3 regions underwent Arm-PCR. Using its own MiXCR run on the multiplex PCR reads, TCRdb lists one record per CDR3 protein. This sample carries 600,000 to 800,000 distinct CDR3 sequences, about 30% of them seen once, and the ten largest clones take around 42%. Overall study results and limits: Owing to a sample size that was small, accuracy may have been reduced.

The CDR3 is 13 amino acids. The V end was cut by 8 bases, the J end by 0 bases, with 11 bases between. CDR1 is LGHDT, CDR2 YNNKEL, per germline (reference sequence). As to time point: persistent/refractory GD, antithyroid drugs over 5 years with positive TRAb. PBMC RNA served as the TCR library source. The sequence was collected from a female donor with Graves disease. Sequenced here: peripheral blood mononuclear cells (PBMCs), sampled when the disease was refractory, from a patient treated with antithyroid drugs. The chain has TRBV3-1 and TRBJ2-7; tentative D call: TRBD1 (5 bases). The CDR3 sequence is CASSIGHSYEQYF. The CDR3 DNA reads as TGTGCCAGCTCGATTGGACACTCCTACGAGCAGTACTTC.